The 25 T cell receptor beta chains in this list originate from one sample, sequenced in a study of blood T cell repertoires in COVID-19. The protocol was immunoSEQ multiplex PCR, while the TCRdb copy is restricted to in-frame clones and leaves out a portion. Among about 74,000 clones listed, about 90% were seen once. Sequenced sample: peripheral blood. The source is a woman aged 80 or over with active or convalescent COVID-19.

The rearrangement joins TRBV5-1 to TRBJ2-1; 7 bases match TRBD1. V gave up 4 bases and J gave up 3 bases; unmatched junction bases: 4. The germline gives CDR1 SGHRS, CDR2 YFSETQ. The CDR3 is 14 amino acids. The CDR3 bases are TGCGCCAGCAGCCCCGGGACAGTCTACAATGAGCAGTTCTTC. This gives the protein CASSPGTVYNEQFF.

This clone was observed a single time. The chain recombines TRBV3-1 (or the pseudogene TRBV3-2) with TRBJ2-5; no clear D gene. The CDR3 contains 11 residues. Germline CDR1 LGHDT, CDR2 YNNKEL (reference sequence). Trimming pared 6 bases from V and 5 bases from J, leaving 7 bases between. The CDR3 loop reads CASSMLETQYF. As DNA, the CDR3 is TGTGCCAGCAGTATGTTGGAGACCCAGTACTTC.

The chain joins TRBV11-2 to TRBJ2-1; 10 bases line up with TRBD1. The CDR3 runs 13 residues. The V gene end was trimmed by 6 bases and the J gene end by 7 bases; junction bases not matched to a gene: 3. Germline values: CDR1 SGHAT, CDR2 FQNNGV. CDR3 amino acids: CASSWTGGNEQFF. CDR3 sequence (DNA): TGTGCCAGCAGTTGGACAGGGGGGAATGAGCAGTTCTTC.

V gene TRBV6-1 combines with J gene TRBJ1-5, with D tentatively TRBD1 (5 bases). The germline CDR1 and CDR2 sequences are MNHNS and SASEGT. CDR3 length equals 14 residues. The V end lost 2 bases, the J end lost 7 bases, and 12 bases lay between the germline ends. CDR3 region: CASSETWRGQPQHF. CDR3 in DNA: TGTGCCAGCAGTGAAACGTGGAGGGGACAGCCCCAGCATTTT.

V gene TRBV11-2 combines with J gene TRBJ1-6; a possible D gene is TRBD1 (5 bases). The CDR3 has 13 amino acids. The germline gives CDR1 SGHAT, CDR2 FQNNGV. V gave up 2 bases and J gave up 14 bases, with 13 bases separating them. CDR3 amino acids: CASSLLRGLALHF. DNA for the CDR3: TGTGCCAGCAGCTTACTACGGGGGTTGGCCCTCCACTTT.

This clone was seen more than once but under ten times. The chain is built from TRBV6-1 and TRBJ1-2; 10 positions match TRBD1. Germline CDR1 and CDR2: MNHNS and SASEGT. V shed 2 bases and J 7 bases; nucleotides not matched to a gene: 4. The CDR3 spans 14 residues. CDR3: CASSEMTGGGGYTF. DNA for the CDR3: TGTGCCAGCAGTGAAATGACAGGGGGCGGTGGCTACACCTTC.

The V and J genes are TRBV27 and TRBJ2-5; perhaps TRBD1 as D (6 bases). The V and J ends lost 6 bases and 0 bases respectively, with 17 bases between them. The CDR3 runs 16 residues. Per the germline V gene, CDR1 is MNHEY and CDR2 is SMNVEV (reference sequence). The CDR3 DNA sequence: TGTGCCAGCAGGGGGGCAACGTTGGGGAACCAAGAGACCCAGTACTTC. Its translation is CASRGATLGNQETQYF.

The chain joins TRBV15 to TRBJ2-3; no definite D call. The CDR3 runs to 16 residues. CDR1 and CDR2 (germline): LNHNV, YYDKDF (reference sequence). Between the trimmed V and J ends, which lost 0 bases and 1 base, there was a span of 11 bases. The CDR3 protein is CATSREARMGTDTQYF. DNA of the CDR3: TGTGCCACCAGCAGAGAGGCCAGGATGGGCACAGATACGCAGTATTTT.

V gene TRBV7-2 combines with J gene TRBJ2-7; D is possibly TRBD2 (6 bases). The V end was cut by 1 base, the J end by 3 bases, with 16 bases between. This CDR3 has 16 residues. Germline lookup yields CDR1 SGHTA and CDR2 FQGNSA. CDR3 in DNA: TGTGCCAGCAGCTTAGGGGCGGGACTGGGGGGCTACGAGCAGTACTTC. Its translation: CASSLGAGLGGYEQYF.

The chain carries TRBV6-5 and TRBJ2-7; TRBD2 might be the D (5 bases). In germline, CDR1 is MNHEY, CDR2 SVGAGI. This CDR3 is 14 amino acids long. The V end was cut by 6 bases, the J end by 3 bases, with 15 bases between. Written as DNA, the CDR3 is TGTGCCAGCAGGAAAGGACGGGAAAGCTACGAGCAGTACTTC. This gives the protein CASRKGRESYEQYF.

The CDR3 DNA reads TGCGCCAGCAGTGGTGGGCAGGGTCGTGCCGAGCAGTACTTC. Its translation is CASSGGQGRAEQYF. The chain has TRBV10-1 and TRBJ2-7; D is perhaps TRBD1 (5 bases). V was trimmed by 4 bases and J by 6 bases, leaving 16 bases between them. Germline CDR1 and CDR2: WNHNN and SYGVQD (reference sequence). CDR3 length: 14 residues.

This clone was counted only a few times. V and J are TRBV18 and TRBJ1-4; 9 bases align to TRBD1. The CDR3 consists of 16 residues. The ends lost 2 bases at V and 0 bases at J; junction bases unmatched: 1. Looked up from germline, CDR1 is KGHSH and CDR2 is LQKENI. Here the CDR3 DNA reads TGTGCCAGCTCACCAGGGACAGGGACAACTAATGAAAAACTGTTTTTT. It specifies CASSPGTGTTNEKLFF.

CDR3 DNA: TGTGCCACCAGTGAAGTGACAGGGGGCGGAGAGACCCAGTACTTC. Translation: CATSEVTGGGETQYF. This chain links TRBV24-1 with TRBJ2-5; TRBD1 matches 10 bases. Unmatched junction bases numbered 5, after V lost 4 bases and J lost 4 bases. This CDR3 contains 15 residues. CDR1 is KGHDR, CDR2 SFDVKD, per germline.

The V call is TRBV7-9, the J call TRBJ2-1; 8 bases fit TRBD2. The V gene's germline CDR1 is SEHNR and CDR2 FQNEAQ (reference sequence). V lost 2 bases, J lost 4 bases, and 1 base stayed unmatched. CDR3 length equals 14 residues. CDR3 in amino acids: CASSLTSGYNEQFF. The CDR3 DNA reads as TGTGCCAGCAGCTTAACTAGCGGTTACAATGAGCAGTTCTTC.

The chain joins TRBV7-2 to TRBJ2-5; the match to TRBD2 covers 9 bases. Germline V CDR1 and CDR2: SGHTA, FQGNSA. The CDR3 is 16 residues long. V was pared by 6 bases and J by 4 bases, with 12 bases of the junction left unmatched. Written as DNA, the CDR3 is TGTGCCAGCAGACTTGGCGGCGGGGGGGCTGGAGAGACCCAGTACTTC. Amino acids: CASRLGGGGAGETQYF.

This chain joins TRBV10-3 and TRBJ2-7, with 7 bases that match TRBD2. This CDR3 contains 15 residues. With 5 bases clipped from V and 0 bases from J, the junction kept 7 bases outside the gene matches. Germline CDR1 reads ENHRY; CDR2 reads SYGVKD. CDR3 coding DNA: TGTGCCATCAGTCCGGGACTACCCCTCTCCTACGAGCAGTACTTC. It translates to CAISPGLPLSYEQYF.

This sequence joins TRBV7-9 and TRBJ2-3, with TRBD2 matching 10 bases. The CDR3 is 15 amino acids. Germline trimming cut 3 bases from V and 6 bases from J; bases unmatched to any gene: 6. Germline V gives CDR1 SEHNR, CDR2 FQNEAQ (reference sequence). In DNA, the CDR3 is TGTGCCAGCAGCTTTACACTAGCGGGGAGCGATACGCAGTATTTT. It codes for CASSFTLAGSDTQYF.

The chain employs TRBV2 and TRBJ1-1; TRBD1 matches at 7 bases. CDR1 and CDR2 (germline): SNHLY, FYNNEI. The CDR3 runs to 15 residues. Trimming at V came to 5 bases and at J to 1 base, leaving 7 bases not matched to a gene. The CDR3 loop reads CASSSPGTENTEAFF. The CDR3 DNA reads as TGTGCCAGCAGTTCACCCGGGACAGAGAACACTGAAGCTTTCTTT.

The V and J genes are TRBV24-1 and TRBJ2-1; weak D call: TRBD1 (7 bases). Per germline, CDR1 KGHDR and CDR2 SFDVKD. Trimming removed 0 bases from V and 6 bases from J, with 14 bases in between. This CDR3 comprises 16 residues. CDR3 nucleotides: TGTGCCACCAGTGATTTGCAGGCAGGGGGGCGCAATGAGCAGTTCTTC. Translating gives CATSDLQAGGRNEQFF.

This chain joins TRBV21-1 and TRBJ2-4; no DNA check was done on the table's D call, TRBD2. TRBV21-1 is a listed pseudogene. This CDR3 region has 15 residues. The CDR3 nucleotides read TGTGCCAGCAGAATGATACTTAGCGGGAGCGGCATTCAGTACTTC. It is translated as CASRMILSGSGIQYF.

There are a few counts of this clone. The genes are TRBV18 and TRBJ1-5; D unclear. The germline V gene encodes CDR1 KGHSH and CDR2 LQKENI. V was clipped by 3 bases and J by 5 bases, with 14 bases between them. The CDR3 has 15 amino acids. In nucleotides, the CDR3 is TGTGCCAGCTCACCTCGAGGACTGCACTATCAGCCCCAGCATTTT. Translated: CASSPRGLHYQPQHF.

The gene calls are TRBV10-2 and TRBJ1-2; 9 bases match TRBD1. Germline lookup yields CDR1 WSHSY and CDR2 SAAADI. The CDR3 totals 12 residues. V was clipped by 6 bases and J by 10 bases; unmatched bases: 6. CDR3 sequence reads: CASRRDREDYTF. Here the CDR3 DNA reads TGCGCCAGCAGGCGGGACAGGGAAGACTACACCTTC.

The V gene is TRBV27, the J gene TRBJ2-7, with TRBD2 identical over 9 bases. The germline gives CDR1 MNHEY, CDR2 SMNVEV (reference sequence). This CDR3 has 13 amino acids. V was pared by 3 bases and J by 6 bases, with 3 bases of the junction left unmatched. CDR3 bases: TGTGCCAGCAGTTTCGGACTAGCGAGCGAGCAGTACTTC. This encodes CASSFGLASEQYF.

The gene calls are TRBV4-3 and TRBJ2-5; 10 positions match TRBD2. This CDR3 spans 16 amino acids. Germline lookup yields CDR1 LGHNA and CDR2 YSLEER. J gave up 2 bases and V 4 bases, and 7 bases lay outside the gene matches. CDR3 sequence: CASSREGAGGQETQYF. CDR3 DNA: TGCGCCAGCAGCCGGGAGGGAGCGGGGGGGCAAGAGACCCAGTACTTC.

Only one count was recorded for this clone. V usage is TRBV19 and J usage is TRBJ1-4; TRBD1 matches at 8 bases. The CDR3 totals 15 residues. V lost 4 bases to trimming and J lost 4 bases; unmatched junction nucleotides: 5. Germline CDR1 is LNHDA and CDR2 is SQIVND (reference sequence). The CDR3 nucleotides are TGTGCCAGTAGTAGACAGGGGCTTGATAATGAAAAACTGTTTTTT. Translating gives CASSRQGLDNEKLFF.